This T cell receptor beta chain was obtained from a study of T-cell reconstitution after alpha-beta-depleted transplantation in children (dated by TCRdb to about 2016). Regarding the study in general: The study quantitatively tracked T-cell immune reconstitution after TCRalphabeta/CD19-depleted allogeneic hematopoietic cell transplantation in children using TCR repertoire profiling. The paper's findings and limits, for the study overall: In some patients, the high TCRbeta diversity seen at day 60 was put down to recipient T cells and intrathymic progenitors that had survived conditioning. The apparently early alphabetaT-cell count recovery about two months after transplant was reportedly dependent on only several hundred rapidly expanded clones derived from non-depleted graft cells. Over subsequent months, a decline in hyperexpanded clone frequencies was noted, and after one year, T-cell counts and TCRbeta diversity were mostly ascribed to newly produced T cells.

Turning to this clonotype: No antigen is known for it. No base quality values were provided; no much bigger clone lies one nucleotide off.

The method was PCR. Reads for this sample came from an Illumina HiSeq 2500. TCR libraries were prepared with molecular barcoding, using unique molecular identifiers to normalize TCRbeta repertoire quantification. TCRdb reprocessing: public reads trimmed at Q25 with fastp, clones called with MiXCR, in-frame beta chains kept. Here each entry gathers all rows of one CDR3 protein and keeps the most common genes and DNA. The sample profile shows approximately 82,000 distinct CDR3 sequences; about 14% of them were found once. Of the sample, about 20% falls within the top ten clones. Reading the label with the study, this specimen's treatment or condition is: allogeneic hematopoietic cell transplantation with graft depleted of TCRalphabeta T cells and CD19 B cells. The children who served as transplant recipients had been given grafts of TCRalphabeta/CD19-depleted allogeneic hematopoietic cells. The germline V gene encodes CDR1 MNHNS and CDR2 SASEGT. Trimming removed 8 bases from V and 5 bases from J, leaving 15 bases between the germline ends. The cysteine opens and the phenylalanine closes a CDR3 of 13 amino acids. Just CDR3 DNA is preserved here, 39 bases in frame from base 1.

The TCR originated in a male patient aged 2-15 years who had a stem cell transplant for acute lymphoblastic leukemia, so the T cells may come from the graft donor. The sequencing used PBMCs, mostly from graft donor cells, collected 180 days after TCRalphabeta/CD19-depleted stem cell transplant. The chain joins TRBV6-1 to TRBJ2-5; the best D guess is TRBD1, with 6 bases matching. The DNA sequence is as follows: TGTGCCAGCTTCAGAAGGGGGTATGAGACCCAGTACTTC. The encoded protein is CASFRRGYETQYF.